Shown below are 21 T cell receptor beta chains from a single sample sequenced in a study of T cells after posttransplantation cyclophosphamide (dated by TCRdb to between 2015 and 2016). Libraries were made using the immunoSEQ multiplex PCR assay. TCRdb provides this immuneACCESS table in a form limited to in-frame rearrangements. Some clones are lacking; in checked studies, under half of them reflect an unresolved V gene, and why the rest are absent is not known. The sample table lists about 53,000 clones, about 86% of them with a count of one. Of the sample, 2.8% falls within the top ten clones. The specimen was PBMCs. The receptors stem from a man aged 25-45 years with a blood cancer, CMV-positive, and with a related stem cell donor.

This clone occurred once. The chain has TRBV6-5 and TRBJ2-5; D unresolved. The tail of the sequence fits TRBJ2-7 better, so the J call may be wrong. Germline V gene data show CDR1 as MNHEY and CDR2 as SVGAGI. This CDR3 is 14 amino acids long. This chain's CDR3 is CASSYSNWAYEQYF. CDR3 nucleotides: TGTGCCAGCAGTTACTCGAATTGGGCCTACGAGCAGTACTTC.

There are a few counts of this clone. CDR3 DNA sequence: TGTGCCAGCAGTCGACAATTCGGACTTCCCTACGAGCAGTACTTC. It specifies CASSRQFGLPYEQYF. The chain has TRBV27 and TRBJ2-7; a possible D gene is TRBD2 (5 bases). The CDR3 has 15 amino acids. The ends were cut back, 5 bases at V and 2 bases at J, with 16 bases in the middle. Germline V gene lookup returns CDR1 MNHEY and CDR2 SMNVEV (reference sequence).

This chain connects TRBV4-2 to TRBJ1-2; 12 bases are shared with TRBD1. CDR3 length equals 20 residues. The germline CDR1 and CDR2 sequences are LGHNA and YNFKEQ. After removal of 1 base from V and 4 bases from J, the junction contained 16 bases not matched to a gene. The chain's CDR3 is CASSQGLSRRDRGHSYGYTF. In DNA form, the CDR3 reads TGTGCCAGCAGCCAAGGTCTCAGCCGTCGGGACAGGGGGCACAGCTATGGCTACACCTTC.

CDR3 loop: CASTTGTGGETQYF. CDR3 in DNA: TGTGCCAGCACAACCGGGACAGGGGGAGAGACCCAGTACTTC. The genes are TRBV2 and TRBJ2-5, with TRBD1 matching 11 bases. CDR1 is SNHLY and CDR2 is FYNNEI in the germline V gene. Trimming cost V 7 bases and J 4 bases; bases outside gene matches: 5. CDR3 length equals 14 residues.

The genes are TRBV25-1 and TRBJ2-5; no firm D call. The CDR3 totals 12 residues. The germline V gene encodes CDR1 MGHDK and CDR2 SYGVNS. V was pared by 5 bases and J by 5 bases, with 9 bases between. CDR3 in DNA: TGTGCCAGCAGTCAGGATGTGGAGACCCAGTACTTC. It yields the protein CASSQDVETQYF.

The chain is built from TRBV28 and TRBJ1-1; the D gene is possibly TRBD1 (6 bases). The length of the CDR3 is 15 residues. Per the germline V gene, CDR1 is MDHEN and CDR2 is SYDVKM. The V end lost 5 bases, the J end lost 3 bases, and 16 bases lay between the germline ends. The CDR3 loop reads CASSERRGGDTEAFF. The CDR3 coding sequence is TGTGCCAGCAGTGAGAGAAGGGGGGGGGACACTGAAGCTTTCTTT.

V is TRBV28 and J is TRBJ2-2, with D unclear. Germline CDR1 reads MDHEN; CDR2 reads SYDVKM. V was cut by 4 bases and J by 1 base, with 16 bases left in between. The CDR3 consists of 17 residues. The CDR3 region is CASSSRRIRMNTGELFF. The CDR3 region has the DNA TGTGCCAGCAGTTCTAGACGGATTCGGATGAACACCGGGGAGCTGTTTTTT.

The CDR3 coding sequence is TGTGCCAGCAGCTTGGACCCCGGGACAGGCACAGATACGCAGTATTTT. Translation: CASSLDPGTGTDTQYF. The V gene is TRBV6-4, the J gene TRBJ2-3, with TRBD1 identical over 7 bases. Germline V CDR1 and CDR2: MRHNA, SNTAGT. This CDR3 spans 16 amino acids. The V gene end was trimmed by 6 bases and the J gene end by 1 base; junction bases not matched to a gene: 10.

V is TRBV4-3 and J is TRBJ2-2, with D maybe TRBD1 (7 bases). Trimming removed 5 bases from V and 4 bases from J, with 11 bases in between. Germline V gene sequence: CDR1 LGHNA, CDR2 YSLEER. This CDR3 comprises 14 residues. In DNA form, the CDR3 reads TGCGCCAGCAGCGCGCAGGGGGGCACCGGGGAGCTGTTTTTT. It translates to CASSAQGGTGELFF.

The CDR3 reads CASSSLAGAGTDTQYF. DNA of the CDR3: TGTGCCAGCAGTTCATTAGCGGGAGCAGGCACAGATACGCAGTATTTT. The genes are TRBV27 and TRBJ2-3, with 9 bases fitting TRBD2. Per the germline V gene, CDR1 is MNHEY and CDR2 is SMNVEV (reference sequence). The trim removed 4 bases at V and 1 base at J, leaving 6 bases unmatched. This CDR3 has 16 residues.

Note on this clone: Germline is not matched at one junction end, which may reflect a read error. The rearrangement joins TRBV28 to TRBJ2-1, with 9 bases fitting TRBD2. CDR3 length: 14 amino acids. Germline CDR1 reads MDHEN; CDR2 reads SYDVKM. The DNA for the CDR3 is TGTGCCAGCGCCAATAGCGGGAGTTACACTGAGCAGTTCTTC. It specifies CASANSGSYTEQFF.

This chain joins TRBV2 and TRBJ2-3; D remains unclear. The germline V and J ends were trimmed by 8 bases and 3 bases, with 18 bases remaining between them. Germline CDR1 SNHLY, CDR2 FYNNEI. The CDR3 spans 15 residues. DNA of the CDR3: TGTGCCAGCGCTAAAGGCGTCCGGCGGACAGATACGCAGTATTTT. It is translated as CASAKGVRRTDTQYF.

The chain recombines TRBV15 with TRBJ2-3; D gene uncertain. CDR3 length equals 16 residues. Germline V gives CDR1 LNHNV, CDR2 YYDKDF (reference sequence). Trimming cost V 0 bases and J 1 base, with 11 bases left between them. The CDR3 sequence is CATSRDRGVGTDTQYF. The CDR3 DNA follows: TGTGCCACCAGCAGAGATCGTGGAGTCGGCACAGATACGCAGTATTTT.

The chain carries TRBV10-3 and TRBJ1-1, with a tentative D call TRBD1 (6 bases). This CDR3 has 12 residues. Germline CDR1 reads ENHRY; CDR2 reads SYGVKD. Trimming took off 10 bases at V and 6 bases at J, with 15 bases between the two ends. The CDR3 coding sequence is TGTGCCACTGGACAGAGCAAAGCTGAAGCTTTCTTT. This gives the protein CATGQSKAEAFF.

The chain carries TRBV4-1 and TRBJ2-6; maybe TRBD2 (6 bases). Germline CDR1 MGHRA, CDR2 YSYEKL. The CDR3 runs 17 residues. V was pared by 0 bases and J by 0 bases, with 9 bases between. CDR3 residues: CASSQDYGSSGANVLTF. The CDR3 coding sequence is TGCGCCAGCAGCCAAGACTACGGGAGCTCTGGGGCCAACGTCCTGACTTTC.

The chain is built from TRBV7-9 and TRBJ2-7; no reliable D call. V was cut by 5 bases and J by 0 bases, with 2 bases left in between. The germline gives CDR1 SEHNR, CDR2 FQNEAQ (reference sequence). This CDR3 is 11 amino acids long. The CDR3 spells CASSLSYEQYF. CDR3 in DNA: TGTGCCAGCAGCCTCTCCTACGAGCAGTACTTC.

The chain couples TRBV19 to TRBJ1-4; D uncertain. V was pared by 6 bases and J by 0 bases, with 5 bases between. Germline V gives CDR1 LNHDA, CDR2 SQIVND (reference sequence). The CDR3 is 13 amino acids. The CDR3 DNA reads TGTGCCAGTAGCCGGGCAACTAATGAAAAACTGTTTTTT. This sequence encodes CASSRATNEKLFF.

The chain has TRBV6-6 and TRBJ2-7; 11 bases are shared with TRBD2. Germline loops: CDR1 MNHNY, CDR2 SVGAGI (reference sequence). Trimming at V came to 7 bases and at J to 1 base, leaving 9 bases not matched to a gene. The CDR3 runs to 16 residues. The CDR3 DNA reads as TGTGCCAGCATTCGCGGGGGGACTAGCGGTTCCTACGAGCAGTACTTC. Its translation is CASIRGGTSGSYEQYF.

This clone showed up just a few times. The rearrangement links TRBV4-2 to TRBJ2-2, with 9 bases lining up with TRBD2. Germline V gene lookup returns CDR1 LGHNA and CDR2 YNFKEQ. There are 16 residues in the CDR3. The J segment lost 5 bases and the V segment lost 1 base, leaving 5 bases of the junction unmatched. The CDR3 spells CASSQAAREGTGELFF. CDR3 coding DNA: TGTGCCAGCAGCCAAGCCGCGCGGGAGGGTACCGGGGAGCTGTTTTTT.

This clone has a single count. The chain is built from TRBV5-6 and TRBJ2-7, with D possibly being TRBD1 (6 bases). The CDR3 runs 14 residues. The V and J ends lost 3 bases and 6 bases respectively, with 16 bases between them. Germline CDR1 and CDR2: SGHDT and YYEEEE. CDR3 coding DNA: TGTGCCAGCAGCTCTGTAGGGGGTTTGAGCGAGCAGTACTTC. This codes for CASSSVGGLSEQYF.

This rearrangement joins TRBV19 to TRBJ2-7; D gene uncertain. The V gene lost 1 base and the J gene lost 7 bases, with 17 bases spanning the gap. The CDR3 is 15 amino acids. Per germline, CDR1 LNHDA and CDR2 SQIVND (reference sequence). This chain's CDR3 is CASSIAALPGGEQYF. CDR3 DNA sequence: TGTGCCAGTAGTATAGCAGCACTCCCGGGTGGGGAGCAGTACTTC.